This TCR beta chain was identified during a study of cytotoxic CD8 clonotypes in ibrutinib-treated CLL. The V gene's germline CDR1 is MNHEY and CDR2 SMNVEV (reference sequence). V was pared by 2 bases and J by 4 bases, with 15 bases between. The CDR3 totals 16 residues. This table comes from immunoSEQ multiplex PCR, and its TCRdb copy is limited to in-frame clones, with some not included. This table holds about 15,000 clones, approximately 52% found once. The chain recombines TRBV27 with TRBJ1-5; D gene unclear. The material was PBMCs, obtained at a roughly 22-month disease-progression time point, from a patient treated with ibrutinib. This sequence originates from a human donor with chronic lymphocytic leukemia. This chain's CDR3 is CASSLLSRVGNQPQHF. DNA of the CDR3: TGTGCCAGCAGTTTACTTTCAAGGGTTGGTAATCAGCCCCAGCATTTT.